The sequence of this TCR beta chain was determined in a study of T cells in Graves' hyperthyroidism and ophthalmopathy. Study conclusions and caveats: Most thyroid clonotypes expanded above 0.001 were also detected in blood. The model forecast ophthalmopathy, anticipating it by a median around 6.4 months before onset.

At least ten counts were recorded for this clonotype. Its antigen is not identified. Amplified regions were TCR beta CDR3 sequences from RNA transcripts. Initially, a first-round RT-PCR of the TCR CDR3 employed the HTBI primer set. TCRdb re-analysed the multiplex PCR reads in MiXCR, keeping a single row per CDR3 protein. The table includes approximately 330,000 distinct CDR3 sequences, roughly 21% detected once. Researchers barred patients who had uncontrolled infection, other autoimmune disease, pregnancy or lactation. Germline CDR1 SGDLS, CDR2 YYNGEE. The CDR3 is 14 amino acids. Trimming took off 2 bases at V and 0 bases at J, with 6 bases between the two ends.

The chain uses TRBV9 and TRBJ1-3; D possibly corresponds to TRBD1 (5 bases). Sequenced material: blood. This receptor was identified in a woman aged 45 to 65 with Graves' hyperthyroidism. CDR3 sequence (DNA): TGTGCCAGCAGCGTCGACAGCTCTGGAAACACCATATATTTT. This sequence encodes CASSVDSSGNTIYF.